This TCR beta chain was sequenced for a study of T cell responses to AZD1222 COVID-19 vaccine. Sequenced by immunoSEQ multiplex PCR; TCRdb stores in-frame clones only, minus some. The sample records about 76,000 clones, roughly 90% being singletons. Study observations and caveats: Mapped onto spike, vaccine-associated CD4 TCRs spanned it and were dominant at 160-218 and 743-854. Of spike-specific TCRs, nearly half reportedly target regions left unmutated in variants. With two AZD1222 doses given, Spike-specific TCR breadth and depth both rose. Mostly white British, mostly female donors; authors suggested clonal diversity may be underestimated.

Concerning this clone itself: Antigen specificity is unknown.

The CDR3 extends over 13 amino acids. The germline V gene has CDR1 WSHSY and CDR2 SAAADI. The ends were cut back, 7 bases at V and 0 bases at J, with 10 bases in the middle. This receptor was identified in an adult in good health. The V and J genes are TRBV10-2 and TRBJ2-7; the D is unclear. The source was peripheral blood, collected on day 0 of MenACWY control vaccination. The DNA of the CDR3 is TGCGCCAGCAATCACCGGCCCTCCTACGAGCAGTACTTC. It codes for CASNHRPSYEQYF.